A single sample is the source of the 2 T cell receptor beta chains below, sequenced in a study of CD8 T cells in Susac syndrome. With random hexamers, roughly 0.45 to 1 ug RNA was reverse transcribed. TCRdb used MiXCR to reprocess the immunoSEQ multiplex PCR reads, holding one entry per CDR3 protein. The data show around 180,000 distinct CDR3 sequences, around 94% seen once. The sequenced sample consisted of CD4+ T cells from PBMCs. These receptors came from a human donor with Susac syndrome.

There are a few counts of this clonotype. The chain is built from TRBV3-1 and TRBJ2-7; D unresolved. The CDR3 totals 13 residues. The V end was cut by 3 bases, the J end by 2 bases, with 8 bases between. Germline values: CDR1 LGHDT, CDR2 YNNKEL (reference sequence). The CDR3 nucleotides are TGTGCCAGCAGCCAGGGCAGAACCTACGAGCAGTACTTC. Residues: CASSQGRTYEQYF.

The chain links TRBV7-9 to TRBJ2-1, with a weak D call TRBD2 (5 bases). Germline V lookup: CDR1 SEHNR, CDR2 FQNEAQ (reference sequence). Deletions cut 5 bases from V and 8 bases from J, with 10 bases between. The CDR3 consists of 12 residues. The CDR3 coding sequence is TGTGCCAGCAGCATCCGGGAATATGAGCAGTTCTTC. Its translation: CASSIREYEQFF.